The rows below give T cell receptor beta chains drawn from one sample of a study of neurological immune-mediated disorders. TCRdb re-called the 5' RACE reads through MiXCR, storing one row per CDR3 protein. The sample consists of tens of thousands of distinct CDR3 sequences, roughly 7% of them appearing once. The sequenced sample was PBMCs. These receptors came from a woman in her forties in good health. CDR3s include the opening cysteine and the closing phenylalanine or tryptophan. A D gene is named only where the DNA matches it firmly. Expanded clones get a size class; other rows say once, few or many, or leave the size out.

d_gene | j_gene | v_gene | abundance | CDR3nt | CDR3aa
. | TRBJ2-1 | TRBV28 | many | TGTGCCAGCAGTTTATTAAGGCAGGGACCCAATGAGCAGTTCTTC | CASSLLRQGPNEQFF
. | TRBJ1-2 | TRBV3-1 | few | TGTGCCAGCAGCCTTTTTGGTCAGTCCTATGGCTACACCTTC | CASSLFGQSYGYTF
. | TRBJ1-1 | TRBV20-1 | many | TGCAGTTTGGGCTGGGGAGGAACTGAAGCTTTCTTT | CSLGWGGTEAFF
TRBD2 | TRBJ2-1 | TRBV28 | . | TGTGCCACCTCGGGGAGCGGGAGGGAGTATGAGCAGTTCTTC | CATSGSGREYEQFF
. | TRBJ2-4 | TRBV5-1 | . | TGCGCCAGCAGCTTGAGCCACAGATGGTGTGACATTCAGTACTTC | CASSLSHRWCDIQYF
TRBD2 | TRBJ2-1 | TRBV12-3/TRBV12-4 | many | TGTGCCAGCACCCCTTCGGGCGGGAGGGCGGGTGAGCAGTTCTTC | CASTPSGGRAGEQFF
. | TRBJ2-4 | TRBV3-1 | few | TGTGCTACCAGCCTCCATGGGGGCCAACTAGCCAAAAACATTCAGTACTTC | CATSLHGGQLAKNIQYF
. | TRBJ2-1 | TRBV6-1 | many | TGTGCCAGCAGCCCCGTTGGGGAGCAGTTCTTC | CASSPVGEQFF
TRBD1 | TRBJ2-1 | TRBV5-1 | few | TGCGCCAGCAGCCGAGACGGGACAGGGATCAATGAGCAGTTCTTC | CASSRDGTGINEQFF
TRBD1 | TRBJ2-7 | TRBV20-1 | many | TGCAGTGCTTACAGGCAGGGACAGTCGACTGGGGAGCAGTACTTC | CSAYRQGQSTGEQYF
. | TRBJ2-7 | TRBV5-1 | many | TGCGCCAGCGCCCCACAGACTGTCCCCTACGAGCAGTACTTC | CASAPQTVPYEQYF
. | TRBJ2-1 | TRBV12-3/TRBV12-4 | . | TGTGCCAGCAGTTTTGCTGATTTAAGAGGGAATGAGCAGTTCTTC | CASSFADLRGNEQFF
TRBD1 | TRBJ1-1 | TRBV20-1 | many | TGCAGTGCCGGGCGGGCCCTCGGACAGGGTGTTGAAGCTTTCTTT | CSAGRALGQGVEAFF
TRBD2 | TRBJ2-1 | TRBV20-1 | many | TGCAGTGCTGATGCGGTCGGGACTAGCGGACCTTCCTACAATGAGCAGTTCTTC | CSADAVGTSGPSYNEQFF
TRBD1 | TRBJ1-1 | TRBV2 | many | TGTGCCAGCAAACAGGGGGCTAACACTGAAGCTTTCTTT | CASKQGANTEAFF
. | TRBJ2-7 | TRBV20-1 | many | TGCAGTGCTAGAGTTAGTAGCGCCTACGAGCAGTACTTC | CSARVSSAYEQYF
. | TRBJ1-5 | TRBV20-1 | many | TGCAGTGCTTACAGGGATCAGCCCCAGCATTTT | CSAYRDQPQHF
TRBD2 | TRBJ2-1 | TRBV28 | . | TGTGCAACTGAAGCGGGAGTCAGGCTCAATGAGAAGTTATTC | CATEAGVRLNEKLF
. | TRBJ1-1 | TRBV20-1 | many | TGCCAAACCGGGGGAATGAACACTGAAGCTTTCTTT | CQTGGMNTEAFF
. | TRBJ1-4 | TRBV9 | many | TGTGCCAGCAGCGTATCGGGGGGGATGGACGGTGAAAAACTGTTTTTT | CASSVSGGMDGEKLFF
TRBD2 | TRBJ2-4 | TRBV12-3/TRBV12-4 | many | TGTGCCAGCAGTTTAGCTAGCGGGGGCACAGCAAAAAACATTCAGTACTTC | CASSLASGGTAKNIQYF
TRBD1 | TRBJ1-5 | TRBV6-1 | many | TGTGCCAGCAGTTTTTGGGACAGGGATCAGCCCCAGCATTTT | CASSFWDRDQPQHF
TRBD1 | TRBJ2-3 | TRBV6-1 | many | TGTGCCAGCAGCCCCGGGACAGGGGCAGATACGCAGTATTTT | CASSPGTGADTQYF
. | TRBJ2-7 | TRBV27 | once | TGTACCAGCAGTTTCGGATCCGGGTCATACGAGCAGTACTTC | CTSSFGSGSYEQYF
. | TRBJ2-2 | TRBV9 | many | TGTGCCAGCAGCACAGAATCCGATTCCACCGGGGAGCTGTTTTTT | CASSTESDSTGELFF